This record covers a single TCR beta chain. This sample is part of a study of blood T cell repertoires in COVID-19. Study background: Sample material is recorded as cDNA or gDNA derived from T cells, B-cell-depleted T cells, or PBMCs.

The V gene lost 6 bases and the J gene lost 7 bases, with 10 bases spanning the gap. CDR1 is LNHNV, CDR2 YYDKDF, per germline (reference sequence). This CDR3 has 13 amino acids. Libraries were prepared by immunoSEQ multiplex PCR; TCRdb keeps only in-frame clonotypes and omits some of them. Of some 30,000 clones listed, around 80% are singletons. Sequencing was done on a sample of peripheral blood. The chain is built from TRBV15 and TRBJ1-6; D gene unclear. This receptor was obtained from a human donor in a cohort sampled during active COVID-19. DNA of the CDR3: TGTGCCACCAGTGAATCGGTAAATTCACCCCTCCACTTT. It encodes CATSESVNSPLHF.